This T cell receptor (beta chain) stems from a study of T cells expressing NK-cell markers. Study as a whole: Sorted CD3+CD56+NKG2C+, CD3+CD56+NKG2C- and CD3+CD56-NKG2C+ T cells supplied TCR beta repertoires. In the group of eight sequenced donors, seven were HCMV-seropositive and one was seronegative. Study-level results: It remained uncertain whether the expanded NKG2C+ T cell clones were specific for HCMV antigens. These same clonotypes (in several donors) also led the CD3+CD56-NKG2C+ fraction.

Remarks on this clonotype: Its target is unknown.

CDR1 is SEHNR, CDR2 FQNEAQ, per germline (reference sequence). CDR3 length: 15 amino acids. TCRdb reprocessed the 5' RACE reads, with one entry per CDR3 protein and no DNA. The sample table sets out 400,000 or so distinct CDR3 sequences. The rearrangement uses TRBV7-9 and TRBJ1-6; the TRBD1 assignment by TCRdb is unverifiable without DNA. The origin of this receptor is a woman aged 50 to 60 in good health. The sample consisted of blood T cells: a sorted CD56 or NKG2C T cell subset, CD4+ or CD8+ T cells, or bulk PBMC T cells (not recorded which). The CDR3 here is CASRGRQSYNSPLHF. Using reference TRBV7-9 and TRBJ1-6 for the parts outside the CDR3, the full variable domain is DTGVSQNPRHKITKRGQNVTFRCDPISEHNRLYWYRQTLGQGPEFLTYFQNEAQLEKSRLLSDRFSAERPKGSFSTLEIQRTEQGDSAMYLCASRGRQSYNSPLHFGNGTRLTVT.